This record looks at one T cell receptor beta chain sequence and its context. Via MiXCR, TCRdb re-called the RT-PCR reads, giving one row per CDR3 protein. The sample holds about 680,000 distinct CDR3 sequences, 11% to 15% seen once. The junction had 15 bases not matched to a gene; V was cut back by 5 bases and J by 0 bases. The CDR3 is 20 amino acids. Germline V CDR1 and CDR2: MNHEY, SMNVEV (reference sequence). The genes are TRBV27 and TRBJ2-6; 8 bases fit TRBD1. Material for sequencing was memory CD4+ T cells from blood. This TCR derives from a female donor in good health, serving as a healthy control. The CDR3 is CASSPDPGTGSISGANVLTF. CDR3 in DNA: TGTGCCAGCAGTCCGGACCCCGGGACAGGATCCATCTCTGGGGCCAACGTCCTGACTTTC.